The source of this TCR beta chain is a study of spatial heterogeneity in lung cancer (dated by TCRdb to 2018 to 2020). For the study in its entirety: Beta-chain transcripts were consistently detected in greater numbers than alpha-chain transcripts, which likely reflects a higher abundance of beta-chain transcripts. TCR transcript counts in tumor regions correlated strongly with a T cell transcriptional module score from matched bulk RNA-seq. In the raw uncorrected reads, each unique combination of TCR and UMI appeared on average more than ten times. In non-small cell lung cancer, the study quantitatively compared TCR alpha and beta repertoires across several tumor regions, matched nontumor lung, and blood. The study linked features of the TCR repertoire to counts of nonsynonymous mutations, which were determined by whole-exome sequencing of tumor tissue. At surgery, both alpha and beta chains were TCR-sequenced in roughly 230 tumor regions, 63 to 65 matched nontumor lung samples and some 60 PBMC samples. What the authors observed across the whole study: The number of expanded intratumoral alpha and beta TCRs correlated with the tumor nonsynonymous mutation count. The count of ubiquitous expanded TCRs correlated with the count of ubiquitous nonsynonymous mutations, and the count of regional expanded TCRs correlated with the count of regional nonsynonymous mutations. Additional single-cell paired TCR alpha and beta sequencing was considered necessary to confirm, at a functional level, the hypothesis that regional TCRs recognize regional mutations. Estimated TCR-seq coverage of tumor T cells was only about 6.5% for alpha chains and around 13% for beta chains.

The V end gives up 1 base and the J end 5 bases, leaving 6 bases in the junction not matched to a gene. The germline V gene supplies CDR1 SGHVS and CDR2 FQNEAQ. Counted from cysteine to phenylalanine, this CDR3 has 15 amino acids. The kept DNA is CDR3 alone, 45 bases in frame from the first base. Library prep was done by 5' RACE. Sequenced using a NextSeq 500. In the TCR library protocol, a unique molecular identifier was attached to each TCR cDNA molecule so that PCR and sequencing errors could be corrected. Per the source publication's procedure: Decombinator tools were used for TCR identification, UMI-based error correction and CDR3 extraction. Expanded TCRs were defined as those above a frequency of 2 per 1,000, corresponding to the top 1% of the tumor frequency distribution. Expanded tumor TCRs statistically deemed absent (corrected P<0.05) from at least one tumor region were classed as regional, and all other expanded tumor TCRs were classed as ubiquitous. Renyi diversity was computed with the R vegan package after each repertoire had been subsampled 100 times to 5,000 TCRs. CDR3 similarity networks were built from amino acid triplet string-kernel similarity, connecting CDR3s with pairwise similarity above 0.82. TCRdb redid the processing of the public reads, applying fastp at Q25 and MiXCR, and retained in-frame beta chains. A single entry per CDR3 protein holds the most common genes and DNA from its merged rows. The V and J calls reflect TCRdb's pipeline rather than the authors' work. The sample data list about 22,000 distinct CDR3 sequences, and 8% to 10% of these were observed just once. The ten largest make up 7.7% of the sample.

The time point label of this sample denotes: sample taken at primary tumor resection. Samples were obtained from about 69 patients with early-stage, untreated non-small cell lung cancer from the lung TRACERx cohort. TCR sequencing used whole RNA extracted from tumor and nontumor lung tissue, or from cryopreserved PBMC samples, without cell sorting. A patient was chosen for TCR sequencing only when enough RNA was available from at least two tumor regions. Tumor and adjacent nontumor lung specimens were reviewed by a lung pathologist before selection. This clonotype has ten or more counts. Which antigen it targets is not known. The record has no base qualities; no much larger clone is one base away.

The sequence links TRBV7-8 to TRBJ2-7; the central 9 bases match TRBD1. The sequence was collected from a male donor with early-stage non-small cell lung cancer. The material was lung tumor tissue, obtained at surgery. The CDR3 region has the sequence CASSLEGQGGHEQYF. In nucleotides, the sequence is TGTGCCAGCAGCTTAGAGGGACAGGGAGGCCACGAGCAGTACTTC.